This T cell receptor beta chain was sequenced during a study of T cells after yellow fever vaccination. The CDR3 extends over 15 amino acids. The germline V gene encodes CDR1 SEHNR and CDR2 FQNEAQ (reference sequence). V was shortened by 7 bases and J by 1 base, with 14 bases between the two germline ends. Broader study findings: Re-detected after boosting: most primary clones, almost 98% of CD4 and around 86% of CD8.

Each CDR3 protein gets one entry after TCRdb re-called the 5' RACE reads with MiXCR. Counted here are about 320,000 distinct CDR3 sequences, roughly 4.3% occurring once; the ten biggest clones make up roughly a fifth. In regard to this clonotype: What it binds is not known.

The rearrangement links TRBV7-9 to TRBJ1-5; D is uncertain. The receptor was derived from a man younger than 35 who received the YFV17D yellow fever vaccine. The source material was PBMCs, sampled 15 days after the yellow fever booster vaccination. CDR3 residues: CASTLDGESNQPQHF. DNA for the CDR3: TGTGCCAGCACCCTCGACGGGGAAAGCAATCAGCCCCAGCATTTT.